This T cell receptor (beta chain) was found in a study of CD8+ T cells in alopecia areata. Findings and limits, study-wide: Compared with normal scalp, lesional scalp had higher clonality and more expanded CD8+ clones.

Alopecia areata patients provided lesional scalp punch biopsies and peripheral blood. Remarks on this clone: The antigen is undetermined.

Sequencing relied on a cDNA template that was reverse transcribed from extracted RNA. Repertoires were generated with immunoSEQ multiplex PCR, while TCRdb's copy carries only in-frame clones and drops some. The profile shows 30,000 to 35,000 clones, roughly half of them singletons. The receptor comes from a human donor with alopecia areata. Sequencing input: NKG2D-high CD8+ T cells sorted from blood.

The CDR3 DNA reads as TGTGCCAGCAGCTTACTAGGCCCAAACACTGAAGCTTTCTTT. This translates into CASSLLGPNTEAFF. The chain combines TRBV7-9 with TRBJ1-1, with D uncertain. The germline V and J ends were trimmed by 2 bases and 2 bases, with 9 bases remaining between them. In germline, CDR1 is SEHNR, CDR2 FQNEAQ (reference sequence). The CDR3 is made up of 14 amino acids.